The source of this TCR beta chain is a study of blood T cell repertoires in COVID-19. The repertoire was sequenced with immunoSEQ multiplex PCR; TCRdb's copy has only in-frame clones and lacks some. The sample carries approximately 300,000 clones, 75% to 95% recorded once. Germline V gives CDR1 MNHNS, CDR2 SASEGT. Trimming removed 2 bases at V and 3 bases at J, with 7 bases between. This CDR3 has 13 residues. The TCR was taken from a woman aged 25 to 39 with COVID-19, enrolled during active disease. The chain recombines TRBV6-1 with TRBJ1-2; D perhaps matches TRBD1 (5 bases). What was sequenced was peripheral blood. CDR3 in amino acids: CASSESTDYGYTF. The CDR3 DNA reads TGTGCCAGCAGTGAATCGACAGACTATGGCTACACCTTC.